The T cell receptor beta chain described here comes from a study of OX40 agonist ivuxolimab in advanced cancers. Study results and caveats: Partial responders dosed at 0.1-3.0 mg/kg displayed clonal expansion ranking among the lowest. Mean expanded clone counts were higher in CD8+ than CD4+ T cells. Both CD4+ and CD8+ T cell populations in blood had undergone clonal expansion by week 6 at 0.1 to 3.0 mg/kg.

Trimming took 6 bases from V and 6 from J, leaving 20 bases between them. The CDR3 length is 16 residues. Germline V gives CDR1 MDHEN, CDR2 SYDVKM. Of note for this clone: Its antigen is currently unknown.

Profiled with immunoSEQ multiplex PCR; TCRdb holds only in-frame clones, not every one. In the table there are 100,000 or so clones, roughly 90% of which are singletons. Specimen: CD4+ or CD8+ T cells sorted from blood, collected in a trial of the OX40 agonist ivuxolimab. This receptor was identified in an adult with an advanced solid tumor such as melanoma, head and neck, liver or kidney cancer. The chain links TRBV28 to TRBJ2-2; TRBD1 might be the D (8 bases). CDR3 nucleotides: TGTGCCAGCAGAACAGGGGGACTACTAGTGCCCGGGGAGCTGTTTTTT. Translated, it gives CASRTGGLLVPGELFF.